Listed below are T cell receptor beta chains from one sample, sequenced in a study of blood T cells in healthy people across ages. TCRdb reprocessed the 5' RACE reads with MiXCR, giving one entry per CDR3 protein. The table has about 400,000 distinct CDR3 sequences, 50% to 60% seen once; the top ten hold 45% to 65%. The sequenced sample consisted of blood. All receptors derive from a man in his 60s in good health. The CDR3 runs from the conserved cysteine through the conserved F or W. Fields, in order: CDR3 protein, CDR3 DNA, clone size, V gene, J gene, D gene. A D gene is named only where the DNA matches it firmly. Clone size appears in some rows only: once, few, many, or a class for an expanded clone.

cdr3_aa: CASSPEGRGRDGYTF
cdr3_nt: TGTGCCAGCTCGCCCGAGGGCAGGGGGCGAGATGGCTACACCTTC
clone_size: few
v_call: TRBV18
j_call: TRBJ1-2
d_call: TRBD1

cdr3_aa: CSAPTPTGLNEKLFF
cdr3_nt: TGCAGTGCTCCGACTCCTACAGGGCTTAATGAAAAACTGTTTTTT
clone_size: .
v_call: TRBV20-1
j_call: TRBJ1-4
d_call: .

cdr3_aa: CASSRDRGAIETQYF
cdr3_nt: TGCGCCAGCAGCCGAGACAGGGGCGCAATAGAGACCCAGTACTTC
clone_size: few
v_call: TRBV4-3
j_call: TRBJ2-5
d_call: TRBD1

cdr3_aa: CASSFVRTGGEQYF
cdr3_nt: TGTGCCAGCAGCTTTGTCAGGACAGGGGGCGAGCAGTACTTC
clone_size: .
v_call: TRBV5-6
j_call: TRBJ2-7
d_call: TRBD1

cdr3_aa: CASSLARTASNQPQHF
cdr3_nt: TGTGCCAGCAGCTTAGCCAGGACAGCTAGCAATCAGCCCCAGCATTTT
clone_size: .
v_call: TRBV7-8
j_call: TRBJ1-5
d_call: .

cdr3_aa: CASSRTLYQETQYF
cdr3_nt: TGTGCTAGCAGCCGCACATTATACCAAGAGACCCAGTACTTC
clone_size: .
v_call: TRBV7-7
j_call: TRBJ2-5
d_call: .

cdr3_aa: CASSSLQRGSTDTQYF
cdr3_nt: TGTGCCAGCAGTTCCCTCCAGCGGGGAAGCACAGATACGCAGTATTTT
clone_size: .
v_call: TRBV28
j_call: TRBJ2-3
d_call: TRBD2

cdr3_aa: CASSLGRMGEQFF
cdr3_nt: TGTGCCAGCAGCCTGGGCCGAATGGGTGAGCAGTTCTTC
clone_size: .
v_call: TRBV27
j_call: TRBJ2-1
d_call: .

cdr3_aa: CASSVGGPEKLFF
cdr3_nt: TGTGCCAGCAGCGTAGGTGGACCTGAAAAACTGTTTTTT
clone_size: many
v_call: TRBV7-2
j_call: TRBJ1-4
d_call: .

cdr3_aa: CASSLAWRAGRGNYNEQFF
cdr3_nt: TGTGCCAGCAGCTTAGCGTGGAGGGCGGGCAGGGGCAACTACAATGAGCAGTTCTTC
clone_size: .
v_call: TRBV7-6
j_call: TRBJ2-1
d_call: .

cdr3_aa: CASSQGRTGFFTEAFF
cdr3_nt: TGTGCCAGCAGCCAAGGACGGACAGGATTCTTCACTGAAGCTTTCTTT
clone_size: .
v_call: TRBV3-1
j_call: TRBJ1-1
d_call: TRBD1

cdr3_aa: CASSQAGSSYNSPLHF
cdr3_nt: TGTGCCAGCAGCCAAGCCGGTAGTTCCTATAATTCACCCCTCCACTTT
clone_size: .
v_call: TRBV14
j_call: TRBJ1-6
d_call: .

cdr3_aa: CASSKGTNNNEQFF
cdr3_nt: TGTGCCAGCTCGAAGGGGACTAACAACAATGAGCAGTTCTTC
clone_size: .
v_call: TRBV12-3/TRBV12-4
j_call: TRBJ2-1
d_call: TRBD2